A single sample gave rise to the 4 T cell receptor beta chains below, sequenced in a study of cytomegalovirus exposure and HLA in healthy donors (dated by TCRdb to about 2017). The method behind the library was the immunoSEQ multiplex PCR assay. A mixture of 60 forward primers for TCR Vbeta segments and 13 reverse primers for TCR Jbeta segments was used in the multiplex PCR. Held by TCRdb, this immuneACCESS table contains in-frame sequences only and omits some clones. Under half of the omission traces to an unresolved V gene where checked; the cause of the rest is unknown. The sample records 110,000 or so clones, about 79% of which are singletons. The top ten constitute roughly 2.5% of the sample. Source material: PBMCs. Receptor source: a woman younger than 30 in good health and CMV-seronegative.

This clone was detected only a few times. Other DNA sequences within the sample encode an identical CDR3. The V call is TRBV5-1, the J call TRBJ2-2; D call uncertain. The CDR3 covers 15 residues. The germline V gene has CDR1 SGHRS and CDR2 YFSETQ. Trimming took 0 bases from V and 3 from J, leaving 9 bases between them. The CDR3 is CASSLVTGYTGELFF. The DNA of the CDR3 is TGCGCCAGCAGCTTGGTTACGGGTTACACCGGGGAGCTGTTTTTT.

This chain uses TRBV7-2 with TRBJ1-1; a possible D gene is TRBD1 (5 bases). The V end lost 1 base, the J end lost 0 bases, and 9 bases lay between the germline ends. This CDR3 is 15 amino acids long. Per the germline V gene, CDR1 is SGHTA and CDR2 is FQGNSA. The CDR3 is CASSLGQRLNTEAFF. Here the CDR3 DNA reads TGTGCCAGCAGCTTAGGACAGCGATTGAACACTGAAGCTTTCTTT.

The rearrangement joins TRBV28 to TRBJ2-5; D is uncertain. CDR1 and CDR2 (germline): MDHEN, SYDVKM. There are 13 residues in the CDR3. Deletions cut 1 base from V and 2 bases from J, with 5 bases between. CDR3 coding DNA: TGTGCCAGCAGTTTATTCAGGCAAGAGACCCAGTACTTC. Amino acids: CASSLFRQETQYF.

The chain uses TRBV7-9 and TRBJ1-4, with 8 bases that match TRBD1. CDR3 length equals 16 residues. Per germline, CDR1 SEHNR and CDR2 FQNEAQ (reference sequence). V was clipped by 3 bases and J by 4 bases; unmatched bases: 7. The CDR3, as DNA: TGTGCCAGCAGCTTGGGACAGGTTGGCTTTAATGAAAAACTGTTTTTT. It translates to CASSLGQVGFNEKLFF.